The clone carrying this T cell receptor (beta chain) was picked up many times. TCRdb itself ran the RT-PCR reads through MiXCR, one entry per CDR3 protein. The sample gives 70,000 to 100,000 distinct CDR3 sequences, approximately 5% of which show up once; 2.6% is in the top ten. The source of the sample is a study of patients and donors after allogeneic stem cell transplantation. With 6 bases clipped from V and 0 bases from J, the junction kept 10 bases outside the gene matches. The germline V gene encodes CDR1 DFQATT and CDR2 SNEGSKA (reference sequence). This CDR3 comprises 15 residues. The sequencing sample was made of blood, either unsorted or a sorted T cell fraction (not recorded which). This TCR derives from a human donor who was either an allogeneic HSCT recipient or a stem cell or donor lymphocyte infusion donor (not recorded which). It is not recorded whose cells these are; they may come from a transplant donor. The genes are TRBV20-1 and TRBJ2-5; 7 nucleotides agree with TRBD2. Here the CDR3 DNA reads TGCAGTGCCAGGGCCCGGGGGGTAAACCAAGAGACCCAGTACTTC. Translating gives CSARARGVNQETQYF.